The text below deals with one TCR beta chain. This clone was observed once. There is no known antigen for this receptor. Base qualities are missing; no much larger clone stands one base away. The germline V gene sets CDR1 to SGHRS and CDR2 to YFSETQ. V is clipped by 0 bases and J by 5 bases, and the sequence between their germline boundaries is 9 bases long. The CDR3 sequence holds 15 residues, the cysteine and phenylalanine included. Only the CDR3 DNA is retained, 45 bases long and in frame from the first base. The sample is drawn from a study of cytomegalovirus exposure and HLA in healthy donors (dated by TCRdb to 2015 to 2018). In terms of the full investigation: In an earlier analysis of fewer than 750 of the donors, under 300 Gb of sequence data and 120 million or so unique TCR beta sequences from about 190 million T cells were reported. Class I and class II HLA loci were covered by the typing at four-digit resolution. Alongside the repertoire data, information on donor age, sex, ethnicity and CMV serostatus was compiled. Several DR-DQ haplotypes were treated as single units for association and clustering because of strong linkage in the cohort. Typing coverage varied by locus: about 629-630 donors for A, B, C, DRB1 and DQB1; approximately 520 for DQA1; around 610 for DPA1; more than 450 for DPB1. Besides the first cohort of roughly 640 subjects, a separate validation cohort made up of 120 different subjects was used. Approximately 310 gigabases of sequencing data and 91 million or so unique TCR sequences made up an early release that covered over 550 HLA-typed donors. Among the roughly 430 genotyped donors, approximately 77% belonged to the genetic ancestry cluster associated with self-reported Caucasian donors. In the later analysis, no new phenotypic data were used to find candidate immune exposures; instead, reliance was placed on TCR beta sequences and their occurrence across donors. The T cell repertoires of 670 or so subjects were profiled by immunosequencing and related to cytomegalovirus serostatus. Every discovery cohort repertoire had been produced on one sequencing platform. A later genetic analysis used genome-wide SNP genotypes for 398 of the 666 donors, treating that subset as a discovery cohort. In a later analysis, previously published TCR beta repertoires from 670 or so donors were re-analyzed and high-resolution HLA genotyping was added so that TCR occurrence patterns could be studied. An earlier analysis of approximately 500 of the donors applied high-throughput TCR beta sequencing to assess whether each TCR beta V gene segment acted as functional or pseudogenic. Among 300 to 500 genotyped donors of the cohort, an average of approximately 200,000 unique TCR beta nucleotide sequences was sequenced per donor, of which 15% to 20% were non-productive. The study was designed to test whether signatures of past pathogen exposure could be identified by cataloging public T cell receptors. The study combined high-throughput TCR immunosequencing, statistical association of individual TCRs with disease status, and machine learning to predict cytomegalovirus infection status. Broader findings and caveats from the paper: Because HLA typing was missing for some donors at each locus, association tests included only the typed subset. In this cohort, only TCR beta chains were sequenced, and detectable features were limited by the absence of alpha or paired-chain data. Several of the top co-occurrence clusters appeared to be linked to parvovirus B19, influenza, CMV and Epstein-Barr virus, according to a later analysis. A further reported finding was that TCR beta sequences accurately predicted the HLA-A and HLA-B alleles for most subjects in the first cohort. In a later analysis, HLA-associated TCR beta chains showed more clonal expansion and lower generation probabilities than non-associated chains that were equally common. A cluster of highly shared sequence variants was judged likely to be a technical artifact of the sequencing pipeline. Broadly in line with IMGT annotations, most TCR beta V segments showed up in productive rearrangements about 87% or about 30% of the time in an earlier analysis of approximately 640 of the donors. The 87-base-pair reads could not distinguish some IMGT-functional V segments, including TRBV6-2 and TRBV6-3, so those segments were excluded. Linkage disequilibrium might explain the correlated functional status among segregating V segments, but an unknown experimental factor could not be ruled out. A total of some 180 TCR beta chains were listed by the study as associated with cytomegalovirus. In a later analysis, the rate of TCR association differed among HLA loci, with DRB1 alleles having the most associated TCRs and HLA-C alleles having the fewest. The earlier analysis of 587 of the donors excluded some 16 rarely observed V segments, including chromosome 9 orphons, because counts were too low. Presence/absence analyses assumed roughly uniform sequencing depth across donors, an assumption that may not hold. When HLA alleles, especially DR and DQ, strongly co-occurred, TCR associations were difficult to assign to individual alleles. The authors suggested that the approach could potentially be extended to other disease states and immunological phenotypes. Across donors, most TCR sequences were observed very rarely, whereas some public TCRs were present in many individuals. V-gene and J-gene trimming of TCR beta chains was associated with a missense DCLRE1C variant in a later genetic analysis, and the association was replicated in an independent cohort. In a later analysis, 16,951 TCR beta sequences were associated with specific HLA alleles at a false discovery rate of 0.05. In both the original and validation cohorts, the classifier was reported to diagnose cytomegalovirus status with high specificity and sensitivity. Most CMV-associated TCR beta chains appeared to be HLA-restricted in a later analysis, and the HLA associations seemed to be driven largely by CMV exposure. For the cohort, immune exposure information was limited to CMV serostatus. In a later genetic analysis, fewer N-insertions in productive TCRs were reported among donors in an Asian-associated ancestry cluster than the approximately 670-donor mean. Three of the identified cytomegalovirus-associated TCR beta chains were confirmed in vitro to be specific for cytomegalovirus antigens.

The library was prepared using the immunoSEQ multiplex PCR assay. A mixture of 60 forward primers for TCR Vbeta segments and 13 reverse primers for TCR Jbeta segments was used in the multiplex PCR. A multiplex PCR assay on genomic DNA amplified the CDR3 region of rearranged TCR beta genes. On the Illumina HiSeq System, the amplified TCR beta libraries were sequenced as 87-base-pair reads. From the authors' description of their analysis: Across the 500 to 750 repertoires, a later analysis counted approximately 83 million unique TCR beta chains, approximately 10 million of which were shared by at least two donors. Raw reads were error-corrected and collapsed into unique sequences with a nearest-neighbor algorithm that merged closely related sequences to remove PCR and sequencing errors. CDR3 sequences were aligned to IMGT reference sequences to assign V, D and J gene segments. For a sequence to be retained, a match of at least six nucleotides to both a V gene segment and a J gene segment was required. A rearrangement was called productive if the CDR3 had no stop codons and remained in frame with V and J, and every other rearrangement was called non-productive. CDR3 was defined by IMGT convention, running from the second conserved V-encoded cysteine to the conserved J-encoded phenylalanine. The earlier analysis of approximately 590 of the donors excluded any sequence lacking an unambiguous match to a single V gene segment. An earlier analysis of under 750 of the donors called V segments functional above 56.7% productive rearrangements and segregating when the between-donor standard deviation exceeded 5%. To diagnose cytomegalovirus status from the catalog of TCR beta chain sequences, a statistical classification framework was built. In a later analysis, TCR nucleotide sequences were compared against IMGT/GENE-DB human TR gene sequences so that V and J genes could be assigned. The TCRdist pipeline was used in a later analysis to assign CDR3 sequences and most-parsimonious VDJ recombination scenarios. In a later analysis, each TCR beta chain was defined by its CDR3 amino acid sequence together with its V-gene family, and reads without a unique V-gene family were excluded. A later analysis removed several hundred highly shared, low-generation-probability nucleotide sequences to deal with suspected cross-contamination and a sequencing artifact. A later analysis calculated a clonal expansion index for each public chain from normalized within-repertoire ranks of inferred template counts. In a later analysis, generation probabilities were computed using a VDJ recombination model fitted to out-of-frame rearrangements, and the results were checked against IGoR. A later analysis scored TCR-TCR, TCR-HLA and TCR-CMV co-occurrence with hypergeometric tests, applying a repertoire-size bias correction to TCR pairs. A later analysis estimated false discovery rates by permuting HLA or CMV assignments 20 times. In a later analysis, co-occurring TCRs were grouped using DBSCAN, with TCRdist sequence similarity added in when clustering inside HLA-allele-positive subsets. Repertoires with fewer than 30,000 or more than 120,000 public chains, plus five repertoires with anomalous nucleotide sharing, were excluded from co-occurrence clustering. The table was pulled from immuneACCESS by TCRdb, which kept in-frame rearrangements only. Such tables lose some clones; where checked, under half of the loss comes from unresolved V genes, and the rest has no known cause. V, J and clone size are those of that table, while D and trimming were read from the DNA. Present in this sample are 55,000 to 80,000 clones, around 75% of which were seen just once. Under 15% of the sample comes from the top ten.

In total, 600 or so healthy bone marrow donors made up the cohort. At the time of sampling, every cohort member was nominally healthy, though immune exposures that went unrecorded were likely present. The donor was CMV seronegative and was included in the group of 352 seronegative cohort members. A peripheral blood sample was provided by each donor, and peripheral blood mononuclear cells were used for TCR beta sequencing. Genomic DNA extraction from the blood cell samples was performed with the Qiagen DNeasy Blood Extraction Kit. This receptor chain uses TRBV5-1 and TRBJ1-6; the D gene assignment is ambiguous. The receptor comes from a man aged 65-85 years in good health and CMV-seronegative. The sequenced sample consisted of PBMCs. At the DNA level, the sequence is TGCGCCAGCAGCTTGGCTGGGCTTAATAATTCACCCCTCCACTTT. It specifies CASSLAGLNNSPLHF.